This T cell receptor beta chain was obtained from a study of CXCR3-negative and CXCR3-positive naive CD8 T cells. Study at large: The study obtained 140 million or so TRB reads, about 1.5 +/- 0.3 million per library. General study points: Naive CXCR3-positive cells had TRB CDR3s more hydrophobic than those of CXCR3-negative naive cells. CXCR3-negative and CXCR3-positive naive cells shared comparable TRBV-TRBJ usage, but memory cells did not.

Sorts performed in triplicate captured hundreds of thousands of cells each from every CD8+ T cell subset. Within the CD8+ T cell compartment, naive cells were CD45RO-CCR7+CD27+CD95-. This clonotype is medium-sized by frequency. Antigen specificity is unknown. There are 15 residues in the CDR3. Germline V gene data show CDR1 as LNHDA and CDR2 as SQIVND (reference sequence). The TRB cDNA libraries were prepared by 5' RACE with UMI labels. One entry per CDR3 protein, without DNA, is what TCRdb gives after re-calling the 5' RACE reads. Its listing shows about 7,000 distinct CDR3 sequences. The sample taken for sequencing was naive CXCR3+ CD8+ T cells from blood. This sample's subset: CD45RO-CCR7+CD27+CD95- naive CD8+ T cells expressing CXCR3 (TNR3+). The sequence was obtained from a human donor in good health. Some clones in this sample may be carry-over from other donors' samples. The chain combines TRBV19 with TRBJ1-5; lacking DNA, the TRBD1 call made by TCRdb goes unchecked. CDR3 sequence: CASKVLGGSNQPQHF.